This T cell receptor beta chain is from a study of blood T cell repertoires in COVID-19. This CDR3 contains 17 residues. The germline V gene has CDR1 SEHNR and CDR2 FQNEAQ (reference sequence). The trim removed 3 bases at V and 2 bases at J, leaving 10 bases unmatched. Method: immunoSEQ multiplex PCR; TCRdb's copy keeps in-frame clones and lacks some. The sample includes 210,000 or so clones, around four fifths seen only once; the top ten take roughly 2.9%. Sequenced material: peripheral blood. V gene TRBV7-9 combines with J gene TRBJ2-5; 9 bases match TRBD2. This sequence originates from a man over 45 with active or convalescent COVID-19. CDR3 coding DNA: TGTGCCAGCAGCTTCCCCCGGGGACTAGCTGATCAAGAGACCCAGTACTTC. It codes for CASSFPRGLADQETQYF.